Described below is a single T cell receptor (beta chain) sequence and its context. This clonotype was observed a few times. Its recognized antigen is unknown. The input lacks base qualities; no much larger clone sits a single base away. CDR1 and CDR2 are read off the germline V gene (reference sequence) as DFQATT and SNEGSKA. The CDR3 starts with the cysteine, ends with the phenylalanine, and has 12 residues. Here the CDR3 DNA is all that survives: 36 bases in frame from base 1. V loses 5 bases of germline sequence and J loses 2 bases, and the interval between the two ends is 8 bases. This entry is derived from a study of response to subunit inactivated influenza vaccine (dated by TCRdb to the late 2010s). For the study in its entirety: Deep quantitative T cell receptor repertoire profiling was used in the study to track responses to a trivalent subunit inactivated influenza vaccine.

Broad study findings and their caveats: The authors suggested that each seasonal influenza vaccination may recruit only a limited number of new T cells.

Library prep was done by RT-PCR. The listed sequencing device is Illumina HiSeq 2500. The public reads were run again by TCRdb, first through fastp at Q25 and then through MiXCR, and only productive beta chains were kept. Every distinct CDR3 protein forms one entry, paired with its most common genes and DNA. This sample lists about 540,000 distinct CDR3 sequences; less than 25% were detected once. Together, the top ten hold approximately 3% of the sample. These same data were also listed under a study on T cells expressing NK-cell markers. As noted in the second study: The TCR beta cDNA libraries were made using 5'RACE template switching, a step that added both a universal primer site and unique molecular identifiers. Three sorted T-cell subsets (CD3+CD56+NKG2C+, CD3+CD56+NKG2C- and CD3+CD56-NKG2C+) from under ten donors had their TCR beta-chain repertoires profiled. Among the eight sequenced donors, only one was HCMV-seronegative, while the other seven were HCMV-seropositive. In several experiments an anti-gammadeltaTCR antibody was added to restrict sorting to alphabetaTCR-expressing T cells. In over five donors, the dominant CD3+CD56+NKG2C+ clonotypes were among the top 10 CD8+ clonotypes and accounted for about 1.0-7.5% of CD8+ T cells. Those dominant clonotypes were again the most abundant among CD3+CD56-NKG2C+ cells in several donors, at about 25-65%. Whether the expanded NKG2C-expressing T cell clones were specific for HCMV antigens was left unclear. All eight donors whose samples were sequenced were randomly selected healthy volunteers, three of them men and five women. HCMV serostatus was determined by detecting HCMV-specific IgG in serum with a commercial ELISA kit. Peripheral blood mononuclear cells were isolated from blood by Ficoll density gradient centrifugation. Magnetic immunoseparation with Miltenyi isolation kits was used to isolate CD4+ and CD8+ T cells from PBMC. cDNA synthesis was primed from the TCR beta constant segment and was followed by two successive PCR amplification steps. Illumina HiSeq 2000/2500, MiSeq or NextSeq was used to sequence libraries as 2 x 150 bp reads. MIGEC was used to demultiplex reads and group the reads by UMI, and MiTCR was used to assemble and quantify clonotypes. To exclude erroneous sequences, only TCR cDNA sequences supported by at least two reads were retained. The tcR package was used for downstream repertoire analysis, and clonotypes were matched between fractions using CDR3 nucleotide sequence together with V segment. Antigen specificity was annotated against VDJdb with VDJmatch, allowing one amino acid substitution in CDR3.

The material was CD4+ T cells sorted from PBMCs, obtained approximately 12 days after vaccination. The receptor chain draws on TRBV20-1 and TRBJ2-3; TRBD1 is a weak D gene call, 6 bases matching. This clonotype was obtained from a man aged 50 or older who received an inactivated influenza vaccine. Donor details come from another sample of the same person, matched by shared clones. This receptor carries the CDR3 CSAGQYTDTQYF. In nucleotide form, the sequence is TGCAGTGCTGGACAGTACACAGATACGCAGTATTTT.